Included here is one TCR beta chain sequence, with context. Trimming cost V 7 bases and J 0 bases; bases outside gene matches: 6. This CDR3 comprises 15 residues. Germline V gives CDR1 MDHEN, CDR2 SYDVKM. Expressed TCRB transcripts were sequenced, since all the RNA that had been isolated was reverse transcribed. The table came from immunoSEQ multiplex PCR; TCRdb's copy has only in-frame clones and leaves some out. The sample yields about 470,000 clones, approximately 28% seen once. This entry comes from a study of beta chain features in type 1 diabetes. As for the study in general: Examination spanned 90 million to 140 million sorted cells from all samples.

V usage is TRBV28 and J usage is TRBJ2-4; 7 bases map to TRBD1. The source is a man aged 18 to 30 in good health. Sequencing was carried out using naive CD4+ T cells from blood. The chain's CDR3 is CASNNRDRAKNIQYF. As DNA, the CDR3 is TGTGCCAGCAACAACCGGGACAGAGCCAAAAACATTCAGTACTTC.